This entry lists 8 T cell receptor beta chains sequenced from one sample in a study of high-grade serous ovarian cancer treatment subgroups. Tumor tissue was taken before any definitive surgery or chemotherapy was given. Method: immunoSEQ multiplex PCR; TCRdb's copy keeps in-frame clones and lacks some. In the table there are about 11,000 clones, around four fifths of which are singletons. The material sequenced was tumor tissue. The receptors here all came from a human donor with high-grade serous ovarian cancer.

This rearrangement joins TRBV9 to TRBJ1-5; D is uncertain. Per the germline V gene, CDR1 is SGDLS and CDR2 is YYNGEE. V lost 0 bases and J 2 bases, leaving 9 bases between the germline ends. The CDR3 has 15 amino acids. This chain's CDR3 is CASSVGAEGNQPQHF. CDR3 bases: TGTGCCAGCAGCGTAGGGGCGGAAGGCAATCAGCCCCAGCATTTT.

The chain couples TRBV11-2 to TRBJ2-7; 13 nucleotides align to TRBD2. V dropped 3 bases and J dropped 3; count of bases not matched to a gene: 5. The CDR3 is 16 residues long. Germline CDR1 is SGHAT and CDR2 is FQNNGV. The CDR3 sequence is CASSLGLAGHLYEQYF. CDR3 coding DNA: TGTGCCAGCAGCTTGGGACTAGCGGGACACCTCTACGAGCAGTACTTC.

The V call is TRBV28, the J call TRBJ2-7, with no clear D. Germline CDR1 MDHEN, CDR2 SYDVKM. The CDR3 is 13 amino acids. V was pared by 2 bases and J by 2 bases, with 7 bases between. CDR3 region: CASSLGGPYEQYF. In DNA, the CDR3 is TGTGCCAGCAGTTTAGGCGGCCCCTACGAGCAGTACTTC.

CDR3 region: CASSLSIHEKLFF. The DNA of the CDR3 is TGTGCCAGCAGTTTATCGATACATGAAAAACTGTTTTTT. V gene TRBV27 combines with J gene TRBJ1-4; no firm D call. This CDR3 comprises 13 residues. The V end was cut by 0 bases, the J end by 6 bases, with 5 bases between. Germline loops: CDR1 MNHEY, CDR2 SMNVEV (reference sequence).

This clone was recorded once. The chain employs TRBV11-2 and TRBJ2-7; 7 bases are shared with TRBD1. Trimming cost V 5 bases and J 0 bases; bases outside gene matches: 7. In germline, CDR1 is SGHAT, CDR2 FQNNGV. This CDR3 has 15 amino acids. CDR3 DNA: TGTGCCAGCAGCCCTGGGACAGTTAGCTCCTACGAGCAGTACTTC. This codes for CASSPGTVSSYEQYF.

This chain connects TRBV5-1 to TRBJ2-3, with no clear D. This CDR3 has 14 residues. V dropped 7 bases and J dropped 1 base, with 13 bases sitting between them. CDR1 SGHRS and CDR2 YFSETQ come from the germline V gene. This chain's CDR3 is CASAVNGRTDTQYF. The CDR3, as DNA: TGCGCCAGCGCGGTTAATGGGCGCACAGATACGCAGTATTTT.

CDR3 sequence (DNA): TGTGCCAGTAGTATGACTAGCGGAACCTGGGAGGAGCAGTACTTC. Residues: CASSMTSGTWEEQYF. The chain is built from TRBV19 and TRBJ2-7; TRBD2 matches at 9 bases. From germline, CDR1 is LNHDA and CDR2 SQIVND (reference sequence). The CDR3 extends over 15 amino acids. V was pared by 3 bases and J by 7 bases, with 10 bases of the junction left unmatched.

The chain uses TRBV29-1 and TRBJ2-1, with TRBD2 identical over 11 bases. The germline V gene has CDR1 SQVTM and CDR2 ANQGSEA. CDR3 length: 13 residues. With V trimmed by 3 bases and J by 15 bases, 10 bases remained unmatched. Here the CDR3 reads CSVEANSGREAFF. CDR3 bases: TGCAGCGTTGAGGCTAATAGCGGGAGGGAGGCGTTCTTC.